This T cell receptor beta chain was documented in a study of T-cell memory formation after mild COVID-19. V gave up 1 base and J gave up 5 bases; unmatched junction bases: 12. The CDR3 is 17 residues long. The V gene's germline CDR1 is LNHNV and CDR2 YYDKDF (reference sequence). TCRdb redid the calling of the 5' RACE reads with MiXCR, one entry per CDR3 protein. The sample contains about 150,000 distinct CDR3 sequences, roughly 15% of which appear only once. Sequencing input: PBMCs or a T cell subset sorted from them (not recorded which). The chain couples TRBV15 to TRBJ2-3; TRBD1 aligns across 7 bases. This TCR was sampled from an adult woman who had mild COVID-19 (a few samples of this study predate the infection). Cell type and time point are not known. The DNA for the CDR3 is TGTGCCACCAGCAGAGCCAAAGGGACAGCCGTGGGAGATACGCAGTATTTT. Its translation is CATSRAKGTAVGDTQYF. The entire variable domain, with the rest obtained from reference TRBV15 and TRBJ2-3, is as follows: DAMVIQNPRYQVTQFGKPVTLSCSQTLNHNVMYWYQQKSSQAPKLLFHYYDKDFNNEADTPDNFQSRRPNTSFCFLDIRSPGLGDTAMYLCATSRAKGTAVGDTQYFGPGTRLTVL.